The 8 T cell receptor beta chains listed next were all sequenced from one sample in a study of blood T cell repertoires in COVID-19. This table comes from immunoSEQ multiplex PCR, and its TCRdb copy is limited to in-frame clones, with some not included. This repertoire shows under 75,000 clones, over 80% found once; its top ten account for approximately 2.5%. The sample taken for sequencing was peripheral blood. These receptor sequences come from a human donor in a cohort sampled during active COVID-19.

The CDR3 DNA sequence: TGTGCCACCAGTGATGGGACGAGGGACTCAACCGGCTACACCTTC. The encoded protein is CATSDGTRDSTGYTF. This chain connects TRBV24-1 to TRBJ1-2; possibly TRBD1 for D (5 bases). V lost 3 bases and J lost 8, with 18 bases in between. The CDR3 is 15 amino acids. Germline lookup yields CDR1 KGHDR and CDR2 SFDVKD.

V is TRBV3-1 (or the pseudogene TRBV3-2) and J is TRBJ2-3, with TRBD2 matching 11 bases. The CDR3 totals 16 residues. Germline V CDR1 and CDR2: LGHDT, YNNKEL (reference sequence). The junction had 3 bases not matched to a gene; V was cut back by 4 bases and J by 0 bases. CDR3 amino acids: CASSPRLAGSTDTQYF. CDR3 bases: TGTGCCAGCAGCCCACGACTAGCGGGAAGCACAGATACGCAGTATTTT.

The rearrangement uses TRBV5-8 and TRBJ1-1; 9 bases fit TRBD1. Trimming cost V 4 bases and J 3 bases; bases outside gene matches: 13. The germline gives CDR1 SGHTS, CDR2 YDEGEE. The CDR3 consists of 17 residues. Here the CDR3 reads CASSPPGGQGGDTEAFF. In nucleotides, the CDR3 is TGTGCCAGCAGCCCTCCCGGGGGACAGGGAGGAGACACTGAAGCTTTCTTT.

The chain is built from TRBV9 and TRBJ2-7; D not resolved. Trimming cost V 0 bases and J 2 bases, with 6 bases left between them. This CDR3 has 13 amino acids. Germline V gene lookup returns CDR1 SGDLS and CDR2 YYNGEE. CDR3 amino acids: CASSVAGAYEQYF. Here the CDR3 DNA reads TGTGCCAGCAGCGTAGCCGGAGCCTACGAGCAGTACTTC.

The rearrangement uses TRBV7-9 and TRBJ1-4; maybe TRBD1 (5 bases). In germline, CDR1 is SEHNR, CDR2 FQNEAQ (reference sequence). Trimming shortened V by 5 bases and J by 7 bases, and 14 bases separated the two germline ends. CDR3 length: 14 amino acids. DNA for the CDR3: TGTGCCAGCAGCCCCGCAGGGTCCGCTGAAAAACTGTTTTTT. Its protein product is CASSPAGSAEKLFF.

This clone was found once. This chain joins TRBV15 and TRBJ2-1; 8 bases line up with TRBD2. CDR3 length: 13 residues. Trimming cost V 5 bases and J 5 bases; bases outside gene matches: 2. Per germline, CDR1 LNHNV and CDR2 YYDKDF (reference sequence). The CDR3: CATSLAGNNEQFF. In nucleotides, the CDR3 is TGTGCCACCAGCTTAGCGGGAAACAATGAGCAGTTCTTC.

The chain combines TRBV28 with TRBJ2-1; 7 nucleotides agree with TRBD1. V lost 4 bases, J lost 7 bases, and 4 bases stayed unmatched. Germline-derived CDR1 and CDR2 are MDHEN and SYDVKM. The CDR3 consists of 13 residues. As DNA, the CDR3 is TGTGCCAGCAGTTCCTACAGGGGTAATGAGCAGTTCTTC. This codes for CASSSYRGNEQFF.

The CDR3 here is CASSPTSGGYHEQYF. CDR3 in DNA: TGTGCCAGCAGTCCGACTAGCGGGGGCTACCACGAGCAGTACTTC. The chain recombines TRBV27 with TRBJ2-7, with TRBD2 matching over 12 bases. The CDR3 loop spans 15 amino acids. Germline V gene data show CDR1 as MNHEY and CDR2 as SMNVEV (reference sequence). The ends lost 5 bases at V and 5 bases at J; junction bases unmatched: 7.